This paragraph covers one T cell receptor (beta chain) sequence. This entry is derived from a study of preoperative IRX-2 immunotherapy in early breast cancer. The treatment was: preoperative locoregional IRX-2 cytokine immunotherapy. The data were produced by immunoSEQ multiplex PCR, yet TCRdb's version contains in-frame clones alone and is incomplete. This sample has about 37,000 clones; roughly 80% occur once, and the top ten carry nearly 1.5%. The material sequenced was lymph node tissue, taken after IRX-2 immunotherapy. The clonotype comes from a human donor with breast cancer.

CDR3 amino acids: CASSTDWWVDNEQFF. As DNA, the CDR3 is TGCGCCAGCAGCACTGATTGGTGGGTGGACAATGAGCAGTTCTTC. The chain carries TRBV5-1 and TRBJ2-1; D not resolved. V shed 4 bases and J shed 5 bases, with 16 bases lying between them. The CDR3 is made up of 15 amino acids. CDR1 is SGHRS, CDR2 YFSETQ, per germline.